This is a list of T cell receptor beta chains from one sample in a study of beta chain features in type 1 diabetes. Measured with immunoSEQ multiplex PCR; TCRdb has only the in-frame clones, and not every one. The sample has 680,000 or so clones; less than 20% are singletons. The sample taken for sequencing was naive CD4+ T cells from blood. The receptors derive from a man aged 18-30 years in good health. Each CDR3 is given with its conserved first and last residue. The order of the fields is V gene, D gene, J gene, clone size, CDR3 DNA, CDR3 protein. The D gene is left open where the match is weak. A row's size may be missing; if present it is once, few, many or a size class.

v_call: TRBV5-1
d_call: TRBD2
j_call: TRBJ2-2
clone_size: .
cdr3_nt: TGCGCCAGCAGCACCTCCTGGCGGGAGTCGAACACCGGGGAGCTGTTTTTT
cdr3_aa: CASSTSWRESNTGELFF

v_call: TRBV5-6
d_call: .
j_call: TRBJ2-2
clone_size: few
cdr3_nt: TGTGCCAGCAGCTTGCTTGGGAAACCCCCCTCGGGCGGGGAGCTGTTTTTT
cdr3_aa: CASSLLGKPPSGGELFF

v_call: TRBV9
d_call: .
j_call: TRBJ1-1
clone_size: few
cdr3_nt: TGTGCCAGCAGCGTAGGCTCCGACGGAAACACTGAAGCTTTCTTT
cdr3_aa: CASSVGSDGNTEAFF

v_call: TRBV7-9
d_call: .
j_call: TRBJ1-2
clone_size: .
cdr3_nt: TGTGCCAGCAGCCTGGGGCAGGGCTCTGGCTACACCTTC
cdr3_aa: CASSLGQGSGYTF

v_call: TRBV7-2
d_call: .
j_call: TRBJ2-5
clone_size: few
cdr3_nt: TGTGCCAGCAGCTCCCGAGGGAAACCGCAAGAGACCCAGTACTTC
cdr3_aa: CASSSRGKPQETQYF

v_call: TRBV2
d_call: .
j_call: TRBJ2-7
clone_size: .
cdr3_nt: TGTGCCAGCAGGAGGGCCTTGACCTACGAGCAGTACTTC
cdr3_aa: CASRRALTYEQYF

v_call: TRBV25-1
d_call: TRBD1
j_call: TRBJ2-7
clone_size: few
cdr3_nt: TGTGCCAGCAGTGAAAACAGGGGGCGGCAGCAGTACTTC
cdr3_aa: CASSENRGRQQYF

v_call: TRBV20-1
d_call: .
j_call: TRBJ1-2
clone_size: .
cdr3_nt: TGCAGTGCTAGACAGAGCTATGGCTACACCTTC
cdr3_aa: CSARQSYGYTF

v_call: TRBV10-3
d_call: .
j_call: TRBJ1-1
clone_size: .
cdr3_nt: TGTGCCACCGTATCTCTACAGGGAAACACTGAAGCTTTCTTT
cdr3_aa: CATVSLQGNTEAFF

v_call: TRBV4-1
d_call: .
j_call: TRBJ2-5
clone_size: .
cdr3_nt: TGCGCCAGCAGCAACGAACAGGTTTGGGGCCAAGAGACCCAGTACTTC
cdr3_aa: CASSNEQVWGQETQYF

v_call: TRBV5-1
d_call: TRBD1
j_call: TRBJ1-1
clone_size: .
cdr3_nt: TGCGCCAGCAGCTTGACAGGGGGCGGCACTGAAGCTTTCTTT
cdr3_aa: CASSLTGGGTEAFF

v_call: TRBV6-6
d_call: TRBD1
j_call: TRBJ2-7
clone_size: .
cdr3_nt: TGTGCCAGCAGTTACGGGGACAGACCATCCTCCTACGAGCAGTACTTC
cdr3_aa: CASSYGDRPSSYEQYF

v_call: TRBV30
d_call: .
j_call: TRBJ1-4
clone_size: few
cdr3_nt: TGTGCCTGGAGTGTAGACTGGCAGGTCCGGAATGAAAAACTGTTTTTT
cdr3_aa: CAWSVDWQVRNEKLFF

v_call: TRBV19
d_call: TRBD2
j_call: TRBJ2-1
clone_size: few
cdr3_nt: TGTGCCAGTAAAATGGCTAGCGGCTACAATGAGCAGTTCTTC
cdr3_aa: CASKMASGYNEQFF

v_call: TRBV5-1
d_call: TRBD2
j_call: TRBJ2-3
clone_size: .
cdr3_nt: TGCGCCAGCAGCCAAGCGGGAGGGGGCACAGATACGCAGTATTTT
cdr3_aa: CASSQAGGGTDTQYF

v_call: TRBV14
d_call: TRBD2
j_call: TRBJ2-2
clone_size: .
cdr3_nt: TGTGCCAGCAGCCAAGTCGGAGTCGGGAGGGTACGCACCGGGGAGCTGTTTTTT
cdr3_aa: CASSQVGVGRVRTGELFF

v_call: TRBV5-1
d_call: .
j_call: TRBJ1-2
clone_size: few
cdr3_nt: TGCGCCAGCAGCTTGTCTCCAGGGGCCTATGGCTACACCTTC
cdr3_aa: CASSLSPGAYGYTF

v_call: TRBV9
d_call: TRBD1
j_call: TRBJ1-5
clone_size: few
cdr3_nt: TGTGCCAGCAGCGTAGAACAGGGGGATCAGCCCCAGCATTTT
cdr3_aa: CASSVEQGDQPQHF

v_call: TRBV19
d_call: .
j_call: TRBJ1-3
clone_size: few
cdr3_nt: TGTGCCAGTAGTATACGACGGATCTCTGGAAACACCATATATTTT
cdr3_aa: CASSIRRISGNTIYF

v_call: TRBV4-2
d_call: TRBD2
j_call: TRBJ2-1
clone_size: .
cdr3_nt: TGTGCCAGCAGCCAAGGGGGACTACCTATGAGCTCCTACAATGAGCAGTTCTTC
cdr3_aa: CASSQGGLPMSSYNEQFF

v_call: TRBV18
d_call: .
j_call: TRBJ1-5
clone_size: many
cdr3_nt: TGTGCCAGCTCACCAGGGAGCAATCAGCCCCAGCATTTT
cdr3_aa: CASSPGSNQPQHF

v_call: TRBV20-1
d_call: .
j_call: TRBJ1-2
clone_size: .
cdr3_nt: TGCAGTGCCCATGGAAACGGCTACACCTTC
cdr3_aa: CSAHGNGYTF

v_call: TRBV15
d_call: TRBD1
j_call: TRBJ2-7
clone_size: .
cdr3_nt: TGTGCCACCAGCGGGGGGACAGGGACCTACGAGCAGTACTTC
cdr3_aa: CATSGGTGTYEQYF

v_call: TRBV9
d_call: .
j_call: TRBJ2-7
clone_size: few
cdr3_nt: TGTGCCAGCAGCGTAGCTTGGGGGAGCTCCTACGAGCAGTACTTC
cdr3_aa: CASSVAWGSSYEQYF

v_call: TRBV18
d_call: .
j_call: TRBJ1-1
clone_size: few
cdr3_nt: TGTGCCAGCTCACTAGGGGCGAACACTGGAGCTTTCTTT
cdr3_aa: CASSLGANTGAFF